A single sample is the source of the 10 T cell receptor beta chains below, sequenced in a study of metastatic and nonmetastatic thyroid tumors. Nobody among the patients had been given any treatment before thyroid surgery. From the PCR reads, TCRdb re-called clones with MiXCR. The sample lists 9,000 to 10,000 clones; approximately 11% were seen once. Specimen: tumor tissue. The receptors were sampled from a female donor with papillary thyroid cancer or a benign thyroid nodule (not recorded which). Some clones in this sample may be carry-over from other donors' samples.

This clone was seen only a few times. This sequence joins TRBV27 and TRBJ1-6; 9 positions match TRBD1. This CDR3 is 15 amino acids long. The V gene end was trimmed by 8 bases and the J gene end by 9 bases; junction bases not matched to a gene: 11. Looked up from germline, CDR1 is MNHEY and CDR2 is SMNVEV (reference sequence). The chain's CDR3 is CASCRQGGIVSPLHF. For the CDR3, the DNA is TGTGCCAGCTGCCGACAGGGGGGTATAGTTTCACCCCTCCACTTT.

The table lists this clone with many counts. Other DNA sequences in the same sample also yield this CDR3. The chain combines TRBV11-2 with TRBJ2-2; unclear D gene. The CDR3 loop spans 16 amino acids. The ends were cut back, 5 bases at V and 0 bases at J, with 13 bases in the middle. Germline assignment: CDR1 SGHAT and CDR2 FQNNGV. The chain's CDR3 is CASSPHSAANTGELFF. The CDR3 DNA reads TGTGCCAGCAGCCCACACAGCGCCGCGAACACCGGGGAGCTGTTTTTT.

This clone was recorded at least ten times. The junction departs from the called germline gene at one end, perhaps through a read error. The gene calls are TRBV5-6 and TRBJ2-5; 9 nucleotides align to TRBD2. The CDR3 length is 13 residues. Germline loops: CDR1 SGHDT, CDR2 YYEEEE. CDR3 sequence reads: CASSLGLAATQYF. In nucleotides, the CDR3 is TGTGCCAGCAGTTTGGGACTAGCCGCAACCCAGTACTTC.

For this clone: The junction departs from the called germline gene at one end, perhaps through a read error. The chain links TRBV29-1 to TRBJ1-1; D is possibly TRBD1 (6 bases). This CDR3 is 13 amino acids long. Looked up from germline, CDR1 is SQVTM and CDR2 is ANQGSEA. CDR3 protein: CIVVDSRNTETFF. The CDR3 DNA sequence: TGCATCGTTGTGGACAGTCGGAACACTGAAACTTTCTTT.

This clone was seen more than once but under ten times. The chain joins TRBV6-5 to TRBJ2-7; D is ambiguous. The germline CDR1 and CDR2 sequences are MNHEY and SVGAGI. CDR3 length equals 14 residues. V lost 2 bases, J lost 1 base, and 9 bases lay in between. The CDR3 sequence is CASSYTADSYEQYF. The DNA of the CDR3 is TGTGCCAGCAGTTACACAGCAGATTCCTACGAGCAGTACTTC.

This clone is deemed medium-sized (0.01 to 0.1%). The CDR3 region is CASSPDAGQVFGYTF. CDR3 sequence (DNA): TGTGCCAGCAGTCCAGACGCCGGACAGGTCTTTGGCTACACCTTC. This chain connects TRBV12-3 or TRBV12-4 to TRBJ1-2, with 7 nucleotides matching TRBD1. This CDR3 spans 15 amino acids. Trimming cost V 5 bases and J 7 bases; bases outside gene matches: 13.

This clone occurred many times. J is TRBJ2-1 and V is TRBV20-1; the match to TRBD2 covers 7 bases. The V and J ends lost 2 bases and 6 bases, in that order; junction bases with no gene match: 4. The CDR3 has 13 amino acids. CDR1 and CDR2 (germline): DFQATT, SNEGSKA (reference sequence). The CDR3 DNA reads TGCAGTGCTAGAATTGTAGCGGGCAATGAGCAGTTCTTC. Its protein product is CSARIVAGNEQFF.

This clone was observed many times. The V gene is TRBV7-9, the J gene TRBJ2-1; 10 bases agree with TRBD2. This CDR3 region has 18 residues. Germline lookup yields CDR1 SEHNR and CDR2 FQNEAQ (reference sequence). Unmatched junction bases numbered 7, after V lost 2 bases and J lost 0 bases. The CDR3 coding sequence is TGTGCCAGCAGCTTACCAAGAGCGGGAGGGAGCTCCTACAATGAGCAGTTCTTC. The encoded protein is CASSLPRAGGSSYNEQFF.

Ten or more counts support this clone. A read error may be the cause here, since a much bigger clone is one base away. The chain links TRBV27 to TRBJ2-1; D might be TRBD1 (6 bases). This CDR3 spans 14 amino acids. Per the germline V gene, CDR1 is MNHEY and CDR2 is SMNVEV (reference sequence). In DNA form, the CDR3 reads TGTACCAGCAGCCGCCTTACAGGGAAGGATGAGCAGTTCTTC. Encoded protein: CTSSRLTGKDEQFF.

This clone was detected many times. V is TRBV9 and J is TRBJ2-3, with 7 bases matching TRBD2. The CDR3 covers 15 residues. Germline CDR1 is SGDLS and CDR2 is YYNGEE. Unmatched junction bases numbered 9, after V lost 3 bases and J lost 5 bases. The CDR3 nucleotides read TGTGCCAGCAGCGGACCAACAGCGGGAATAGATACGCAGTATTTT. Its translation: CASSGPTAGIDTQYF.